What follows are 27 T cell receptor beta chains derived from one specimen sequenced in a study of response to subunit inactivated influenza vaccine. One entry per CDR3 protein, called by TCRdb with MiXCR from the RT-PCR reads. The sample includes a few hundred thousand distinct CDR3 sequences, 20% to 25% of them seen just once. Sequenced here: PBMCs from blood, sampled around 22 months after vaccination. The receptor set was obtained from a man between 50 and 69 years old who received an inactivated influenza vaccine.

This clonotype turned up a few times. V and J are TRBV29-1 and TRBJ1-4, with 10 bases aligning to TRBD1. CDR1 SQVTM and CDR2 ANQGSEA come from the germline V gene. The CDR3 spans 13 residues. V shed 5 bases and J 5 bases; nucleotides not matched to a gene: 2. DNA for the CDR3: TGCAGCGTTTCGGGACAGGGGAATGAAAAACTGTTTTTT. It yields the protein CSVSGQGNEKLFF.

The sample holds many counts of this clonotype. The chain is built from TRBV12-3 or TRBV12-4 and TRBJ1-1; D possibly corresponds to TRBD1 (6 bases). Trimming left V 4 bases short and J 6 bases short, with 15 bases between. The CDR3 has 14 amino acids. The CDR3 reads CASSSRLRGAEAFF. The CDR3 bases are TGTGCCAGCAGTTCCAGGCTGAGGGGGGCTGAAGCTTTCTTT.

CDR3 nucleotide sequence: TGTGCCAGCAGCGTAGGGGGCTCGCTCTACGAGCAGTACTTC. Protein product: CASSVGGSLYEQYF. The chain recombines TRBV9 with TRBJ2-7; D possibly corresponds to TRBD1 (5 bases). The CDR3 has 14 amino acids. The germline V gene encodes CDR1 SGDLS and CDR2 YYNGEE. V lost 0 bases to trimming and J lost 3 bases, with 10 bases between them.

This clonotype was counted a few times. The chain links TRBV5-6 to TRBJ1-2; 8 bases are shared with TRBD1. The CDR3 spans 17 residues. Losses at the gene ends were 5 bases for V and 6 bases for J; bases not matched to a gene: 18. The germline V gene encodes CDR1 SGHDT and CDR2 YYEEEE. DNA for the CDR3: TGTGCCAGCAGTTGGGGGGGGACGACAGGGGAGGAGGATGGCTACACCTTC. As protein: CASSWGGTTGEEDGYTF. Looking up the rest from reference TRBV5-6 and TRBJ1-2 gives the full variable domain: DAGVTQSPTHLIKTRGQQVTLRCSPKSGHDTVSWYQQALGQGPQFIFQYYEEEERQRGNFPDRFSGHQFPNYSSELNVNALLLGDSALYLCASSWGGTTGEEDGYTFGSGTRLTVV.

V is TRBV28 and J is TRBJ2-1; D gene unclear. This CDR3 has 13 amino acids. Per the germline V gene, CDR1 is MDHEN and CDR2 is SYDVKM. Trimming left V 6 bases short and J 6 bases short, with 12 bases between. CDR3 protein: CASSPAGPNEQFF. CDR3 nucleotides: TGTGCCAGCAGCCCCGCAGGCCCCAATGAGCAGTTCTTC. Using reference TRBV28 and TRBJ2-1 for the parts outside the CDR3, the full variable domain is DVKVTQSSRYLVKRTGEKVFLECVQDMDHENMFWYRQDPGLGLRLIYFSYDVKMKEKGDIPEGYSVSREKKERFSLILESASTNQTSMYLCASSPAGPNEQFFGPGTRLTVL.

The CDR3 here is CSARGGLGGTDTQYF. In nucleotides, the CDR3 is TGCAGTGCTAGAGGCGGCCTAGGAGGGACAGATACGCAGTATTTT. The chain uses TRBV20-1 and TRBJ2-3, with a possible D match to TRBD2 (6 bases). CDR3 size: 15 residues. The germline CDR1 and CDR2 sequences are DFQATT and SNEGSKA (reference sequence). V was shortened by 1 base and J by 3 bases, with 14 bases between the two germline ends.

V is TRBV19 and J is TRBJ2-5, with unresolved D. Germline loops: CDR1 LNHDA, CDR2 SQIVND (reference sequence). V lost 0 bases and J lost 4, with 0 bases in between. This CDR3 contains 11 residues. The CDR3 reads CASSIEETQYF. The CDR3 region has the DNA TGTGCCAGTAGTATAGAAGAGACCCAGTACTTC.

This clonotype was found many times. The CDR3 bases are TGTGCCAGCAGCCCTGGGATGTGGAGATTGAACACTGAAGCTTTCTTT. This gives the protein CASSPGMWRLNTEAFF. The chain uses TRBV28 and TRBJ1-1; D unclear. Per the germline V gene, CDR1 is MDHEN and CDR2 is SYDVKM. V shed 6 bases and J shed 0 bases, with 17 bases lying between them. The CDR3 loop spans 16 amino acids. Variable domain in full (rest from reference TRBV28 and TRBJ1-1): DVKVTQSSRYLVKRTGEKVFLECVQDMDHENMFWYRQDPGLGLRLIYFSYDVKMKEKGDIPEGYSVSREKKERFSLILESASTNQTSMYLCASSPGMWRLNTEAFFGQGTRLTVV.

This clonotype was seen only a few times. This chain connects TRBV10-3 to TRBJ2-1, with TRBD2 matching over 9 bases. The CDR3 runs to 15 residues. Trimming at V came to 10 bases and at J to 3 bases, leaving 10 bases not matched to a gene. Looked up from germline, CDR1 is ENHRY and CDR2 is SYGVKD. The CDR3 DNA sequence: TGTGCCACGGGGGAAGCGGGAGGATTCTACAATGAGCAGTTCTTC. It encodes CATGEAGGFYNEQFF.

This chain connects TRBV12-3 or TRBV12-4 to TRBJ1-5; no definite D call. The germline V and J ends were trimmed by 5 bases and 0 bases, with 8 bases remaining between them. This CDR3 has 14 residues. CDR3 DNA sequence: TGTGCCAGCAGTACCATTTTTAGCAATCAGCCCCAGCATTTT. This codes for CASSTIFSNQPQHF.

This clonotype was seen only a few times. The V gene is TRBV4-3, the J gene TRBJ1-1; perhaps TRBD1 as D (6 bases). The germline gives CDR1 LGHNA, CDR2 YSLEER. This CDR3 has 17 amino acids. The V gene lost 0 bases and the J gene lost 8 bases, with 22 bases spanning the gap. CDR3 amino acids: CASSQDWDTGLRREAFF. The CDR3, as DNA: TGCGCCAGCAGCCAAGATTGGGACACGGGACTACGTCGGGAAGCTTTCTTT.

CDR3: CASMGPRPNYGYTF. CDR3 sequence (DNA): TGTGCCAGCATGGGCCCGCGACCCAACTATGGCTACACCTTC. The genes are TRBV6-1 and TRBJ1-2; no clear D gene. The germline V gene has CDR1 MNHNS and CDR2 SASEGT. V lost 7 bases and J 2 bases, leaving 14 bases between the germline ends. This CDR3 contains 14 residues.

This clonotype turned up a few times. This sequence joins TRBV6-2 or TRBV6-3 and TRBJ1-1; TRBD1 aligns across 8 bases. Germline CDR1 and CDR2: MNHEY and SVGEGT. This CDR3 has 12 residues. J gave up 7 bases and V 5 bases, and 3 bases lay outside the gene matches. This CDR3 reads CASSRGTGEAFF. Written as DNA, the CDR3 is TGTGCCAGCAGTAGAGGGACAGGTGAAGCTTTCTTT.

In its sample, this clonotype was seen a few times. The V and J genes are TRBV15 and TRBJ2-3; 7 bases line up with TRBD2. Unmatched junction bases numbered 3, after V lost 0 bases and J lost 0 bases. Germline V lookup: CDR1 LNHNV, CDR2 YYDKDF (reference sequence). The CDR3 is 16 residues long. CDR3 residues: CATSRETSRSTDTQYF. CDR3 nucleotides: TGTGCCACCAGCAGAGAGACTAGCCGTAGCACAGATACGCAGTATTTT.

The chain links TRBV12-3 or TRBV12-4 to TRBJ2-3; 13 nucleotides match TRBD2. V was clipped by 3 bases and J by 8 bases; unmatched bases: 5. The CDR3 extends over 15 amino acids. CDR3 amino acids: CASSFLGLAGSTQYF. CDR3 DNA: TGTGCCAGCAGTTTCTTGGGACTAGCGGGGAGTACGCAGTATTTT.

The rearrangement links TRBV6-2 or TRBV6-3 to TRBJ2-7, with D tentatively TRBD1 (5 bases). V shed 6 bases and J shed 3 bases, with 12 bases lying between them. In germline, CDR1 is MNHEY, CDR2 SVGEGT. The CDR3 has 13 residues. This CDR3 is CASSRTDIYEQYF. CDR3 DNA sequence: TGTGCCAGCAGCCGGACGGACATCTACGAGCAGTACTTC.

This clonotype was seen a handful of times. The chain employs TRBV5-5 and TRBJ2-7, with TRBD1 matching 8 bases. Trimming removed 1 base from V and 1 base from J; junction bases left unmatched: 1. Per the germline V gene, CDR1 is SGHKS and CDR2 is YYEKEE (reference sequence). This CDR3 region has 14 residues. CDR3 nucleotides: TGTGCCAGCAGCTTGAGACAGGGGTCCTACGAGCAGTACTTC. Protein sequence: CASSLRQGSYEQYF.

The chain has TRBV20-1 and TRBJ2-3; D may be TRBD2 (5 bases). CDR3 length equals 13 residues. V shed 1 base and J shed 7 bases, with 12 bases lying between them. The germline gives CDR1 DFQATT, CDR2 SNEGSKA (reference sequence). As DNA, the CDR3 is TGCAGTGCTAGAGTACTAGGACTCAATACGCAGTATTTT. Translated: CSARVLGLNTQYF.

This clonotype has a handful of counts. The genes are TRBV20-1 and TRBJ1-5, with 8 nucleotides matching TRBD1. The ends lost 1 base at V and 5 bases at J; junction bases unmatched: 4. The CDR3 sequence is 14 residues long. Per the germline V gene, CDR1 is DFQATT and CDR2 is SNEGSKA (reference sequence). CDR3 bases: TGCAGTGCTAGAGCGGGACAGGCGGATCAGCCCCAGCATTTT. This encodes CSARAGQADQPQHF.

The rearrangement links TRBV7-9 to TRBJ2-7; 8 nucleotides match TRBD1. The germline V gene has CDR1 SEHNR and CDR2 FQNEAQ (reference sequence). The ends lost 5 bases at V and 3 bases at J; junction bases unmatched: 6. This CDR3 has 14 residues. The DNA of the CDR3 is TGTGCCAGCAGCGCGGGACAGGAGGACTACGAGCAGTACTTC. Encoded protein: CASSAGQEDYEQYF.

This clonotype was detected only a few times. This sequence joins TRBV28 and TRBJ1-5; 8 positions match TRBD1. The junction had 11 bases not matched to a gene; V was cut back by 5 bases and J by 2 bases. Germline CDR1 is MDHEN and CDR2 is SYDVKM. The CDR3 totals 17 residues. The CDR3 reads CASSGGQGFVGNQPQHF. Written as DNA, the CDR3 is TGTGCCAGCAGTGGCGGACAGGGCTTTGTGGGCAATCAGCCCCAGCATTTT.

This clonotype has a count of ten or more. The chain has TRBV30 and TRBJ1-6, with a weak D call TRBD1 (6 bases). V shed 2 bases and J shed 3 bases, with 14 bases lying between them. This CDR3 has 16 amino acids. From germline, CDR1 is GTSNPN and CDR2 SVGIG (reference sequence). The CDR3 DNA reads as TGTGCCTGGAGTCGCCTTCCCAGGGGCTATAATTCACCCCTCCACTTT. Amino acid sequence: CAWSRLPRGYNSPLHF.

This clonotype was picked up a small number of times. The chain combines TRBV7-6 with TRBJ1-1; D possibly corresponds to TRBD1 (6 bases). This CDR3 is 14 amino acids long. The germline V gene encodes CDR1 SGHVS and CDR2 FNYEAQ. The V gene lost 6 bases and the J gene lost 0 bases, with 11 bases spanning the gap. For the CDR3, the DNA is TGTGCCAGCAGTAGGGGACACCTGAACACTGAAGCTTTCTTT. This sequence encodes CASSRGHLNTEAFF.

The V call is TRBV6-1, the J call TRBJ1-2, with TRBD1 matching 7 bases. V lost 6 bases, J lost 1 base, and 2 bases stayed unmatched. The CDR3 extends over 13 amino acids. CDR1 and CDR2 (germline): MNHNS, SASEGT. CDR3 protein: CASRPGGNYGYTF. DNA for the CDR3: TGTGCCAGCAGGCCAGGGGGTAACTATGGCTACACCTTC.

The chain carries TRBV10-3 and TRBJ2-3; no clear D. In germline, CDR1 is ENHRY, CDR2 SYGVKD. The V end lost 8 bases, the J end lost 0 bases, and 9 bases lay between the germline ends. The CDR3 extends over 13 amino acids. The CDR3 sequence: CAILRPSTDTQYF. CDR3 DNA sequence: TGTGCCATCCTTCGCCCCAGCACAGATACGCAGTATTTT.

In its sample, this clonotype was seen a few times. This chain uses TRBV6-1 with TRBJ1-4; D gene uncertain. Germline CDR1 MNHNS, CDR2 SASEGT. Trimming cost V 6 bases and J 4 bases, with 12 bases left between them. The CDR3 is 14 residues long. Written as DNA, the CDR3 is TGTGCCAGCAGGAAGGACGTAAATAATGAAAAACTGTTTTTT. This translates into CASRKDVNNEKLFF.

The chain carries TRBV19 and TRBJ1-2; D ambiguous. The V end lost 6 bases, the J end lost 7 bases, and 18 bases lay between the germline ends. The germline V gene has CDR1 LNHDA and CDR2 SQIVND (reference sequence). The CDR3 contains 14 residues. CDR3 region: CASRTNSLPSGYTF. The CDR3, as DNA: TGTGCCAGTAGGACAAACAGTCTTCCCTCTGGCTACACCTTC.